A single sample is the source of the 26 T cell receptor beta chains below, sequenced in a study of blood T cells in healthy people across ages. Next came a second PCR, run for about 7 to 12 cycles, which used a sample-barcoded 5' primer along with a J-beta primer mix. One entry per CDR3 protein, called by TCRdb with MiXCR from the 5' RACE reads. Of 650,000 to 1,000,000 distinct CDR3 sequences listed, more than 35% were seen once; the top ten hold 15% to 20%. The sample consisted of blood. These receptor sequences come from a man older than 75 in good health.

This clonotype was detected only a few times. The chain links TRBV29-1 to TRBJ2-1, with 10 nucleotides matching TRBD1. The V gene's germline CDR1 is SQVTM and CDR2 ANQGSEA. V lost 4 bases and J lost 4; bases outside the gene matches: 13. The CDR3 spans 17 residues. CDR3 protein: CSVVFYGTGVKYNEQFF. CDR3 coding DNA: TGCAGCGTTGTATTTTATGGGACAGGGGTCAAGTACAATGAGCAGTTCTTC.

This rearrangement joins TRBV12-3 or TRBV12-4 to TRBJ2-3; TRBD2 might be the D (6 bases). CDR3 length equals 15 residues. V lost 3 bases to trimming and J lost 4 bases, with 14 bases between them. CDR3 amino acids: CASSFTREFADTQYF. CDR3 coding DNA: TGTGCCAGCAGTTTTACACGGGAGTTCGCAGATACGCAGTATTTT.

This clonotype was picked up a small number of times. V usage is TRBV4-2 and J usage is TRBJ1-1; 9 nucleotides line up with TRBD1. Germline loops: CDR1 LGHNA, CDR2 YNFKEQ. The CDR3 runs to 15 residues. J gave up 6 bases and V 0 bases, and 5 bases lay outside the gene matches. CDR3 nucleotide sequence: TGTGCCAGCAGCCAAGAACAGGGGGCAGGGTCTGAAGCTTTCTTT. As protein: CASSQEQGAGSEAFF.

The CDR3 DNA reads TGCAGTGCTAGAGCTTTCGGAGGGGCGGATGAGCAGTTCTTC. Translation: CSARAFGGADEQFF. The chain recombines TRBV20-1 with TRBJ2-1; TRBD2 might be the D (6 bases). Germline V gives CDR1 DFQATT, CDR2 SNEGSKA (reference sequence). The ends were cut back, 1 base at V and 8 bases at J, with 15 bases in the middle. The CDR3 contains 14 residues.

This chain links TRBV29-1 with TRBJ1-1, with TRBD1 matching 7 bases. Trimming cost V 7 bases and J 6 bases; bases outside gene matches: 11. The CDR3 length is 13 residues. Germline assignment: CDR1 SQVTM and CDR2 ANQGSEA. The CDR3 sequence: CSASRQGVSEAFF. CDR3 DNA sequence: TGCAGCGCATCGAGACAGGGAGTGTCTGAAGCTTTCTTT.

This clonotype was found many times. The chain uses TRBV6-2 or TRBV6-3 and TRBJ2-1; D gene ambiguous. V was cut by 5 bases and J by 7 bases, with 9 bases left in between. Germline CDR1 MNHEY, CDR2 SVGEGT. The CDR3 contains 12 residues. This chain's CDR3 is CASSPVGNEQFF. DNA of the CDR3: TGTGCCAGCAGTCCCGTAGGGAATGAGCAGTTCTTC.

There are a few counts of this clonotype. This sequence joins TRBV11-3 and TRBJ1-2; 9 bases map to TRBD1. The CDR3 is 13 residues long. V was clipped by 8 bases and J by 8 bases; unmatched bases: 9. Germline CDR1 and CDR2: SGHNT and YENEEA. The CDR3 loop is CASSPDRGIGYTF. The CDR3 DNA sequence: TGTGCCAGCTCCCCGGACAGGGGAATCGGCTACACCTTC.

This clonotype occurred a few times. The chain couples TRBV15 to TRBJ1-6; maybe TRBD1 (6 bases). Germline V CDR1 and CDR2: LNHNV, YYDKDF (reference sequence). The V gene lost 0 bases and the J gene lost 7 bases, with 13 bases spanning the gap. CDR3 size: 16 residues. As DNA, the CDR3 is TGTGCCACCAGCAGAGAATTAAACAGGGCAAATTCACCCCTCCACTTT. It encodes CATSRELNRANSPLHF.

This clonotype was detected only once. The rearrangement uses TRBV20-1 and TRBJ2-1; possibly TRBD2 for D (7 bases). Germline V lookup: CDR1 DFQATT, CDR2 SNEGSKA (reference sequence). This CDR3 contains 13 residues. The V and J ends lost 1 base and 12 bases respectively, with 16 bases between them. This CDR3 reads CSARAGGSLMQFF. DNA for the CDR3: TGCAGTGCTAGAGCGGGGGGCTCACTGATGCAGTTCTTC.

The gene calls are TRBV29-1 and TRBJ2-1; TRBD2 aligns across 8 bases. With V trimmed by 1 base and J by 1 base, 3 bases remained unmatched. Per the germline V gene, CDR1 is SQVTM and CDR2 is ANQGSEA. The CDR3 is 15 amino acids. CDR3 amino acids: CSVEALADSYNEQFF. In DNA form, the CDR3 reads TGCAGCGTTGAAGCACTAGCGGATTCCTACAATGAGCAGTTCTTC.

The chain links TRBV19 to TRBJ2-1; 9 bases map to TRBD2. V dropped 11 bases and J dropped 2; count of bases not matched to a gene: 10. The CDR3 consists of 15 residues. Germline V gene data show CDR1 as LNHDA and CDR2 as SQIVND (reference sequence). CDR3 protein: CAAGLSGSPYNEQFF. CDR3 nucleotides: TGTGCCGCAGGACTTAGCGGGAGTCCCTACAATGAGCAGTTCTTC.

This sequence joins TRBV20-1 and TRBJ2-7; a weak D match, TRBD2 (6 bases). V was trimmed by 1 base and J by 0 bases, leaving 10 bases between them. Germline loops: CDR1 DFQATT, CDR2 SNEGSKA (reference sequence). The CDR3 is made up of 14 amino acids. The CDR3 reads CSARVGGGSYEQYF. As DNA, the CDR3 is TGCAGTGCTAGAGTTGGGGGAGGCTCCTACGAGCAGTACTTC.

This clonotype has a count of ten or more. This rearrangement joins TRBV7-3 to TRBJ2-3; TRBD2 matches 7 bases. Germline V gene lookup returns CDR1 SGHTA and CDR2 FQGTGA. The V and J ends lost 3 bases and 4 bases, in that order; junction bases with no gene match: 7. This CDR3 has 15 residues. CDR3 nucleotide sequence: TGTGCCAGCAGCTTTGGCGGGAGAGAGGCAGATACGCAGTATTTT. It is translated as CASSFGGREADTQYF.

Points on this clonotype: A read error may be the cause here, since a much bigger clone is one base away. The CDR3 here is CAIQSGAAPQETQFF. CDR3 DNA sequence: TGTGCCATCCAATCAGGGGCCGCTCCTCAAGAGACCCAGTTCTTC. V gene TRBV10-3 combines with J gene TRBJ2-1; tentative D call: TRBD1 (6 bases). Germline CDR1 and CDR2: ENHRY and SYGVKD. With 8 bases removed from V and 13 bases from J, the gap between germline ends came to 27 bases. This CDR3 spans 15 amino acids.

The rearrangement joins TRBV7-6 to TRBJ2-2; possibly TRBD2 for D (6 bases). The CDR3 extends over 14 amino acids. V shed 5 bases and J shed 3 bases, with 10 bases lying between them. CDR1 is SGHVS, CDR2 FNYEAQ, per germline. The CDR3 loop is CASSRGLDTGELFF. For the CDR3, the DNA is TGTGCCAGCAGCAGGGGACTGGACACCGGGGAGCTGTTTTTT.

With regard to this clonotype: A much larger clone is a single base away; this may be a read error. The chain uses TRBV29-1 and TRBJ2-5, with D perhaps being TRBD1 or TRBD2 (5 bases each). Germline CDR1 is SQVTM and CDR2 is ANQGSEA. The CDR3 runs 12 residues. The chain's CDR3 is CGVLRDVGTQYF. CDR3 DNA sequence: TGCGGCGTTCTACGGGACGTCGGGACCCAGTACTTC.

The chain uses TRBV15 and TRBJ2-1, with unresolved D. CDR1 is LNHNV and CDR2 is YYDKDF in the germline V gene (reference sequence). Trimming left V 5 bases short and J 2 bases short, with 10 bases between. The CDR3 contains 14 residues. The CDR3 sequence: CATSPAAAYNEQFF. The CDR3 region has the DNA TGTGCCACCAGCCCGGCCGCAGCCTACAATGAGCAGTTCTTC.

This chain joins TRBV18 and TRBJ1-5; D is undetermined. The CDR3 has 13 amino acids. CDR1 KGHSH and CDR2 LQKENI come from the germline V gene. The ends were cut back, 5 bases at V and 5 bases at J, with 10 bases in the middle. The CDR3 loop reads CASSTNSDQPQHF. The CDR3 bases are TGTGCCAGCTCAACTAACAGCGATCAGCCCCAGCATTTT.

This clonotype was detected ten times or more. The chain is built from TRBV7-2 and TRBJ2-5; a possible D gene is TRBD2 (5 bases). Trimming stripped 4 bases from V and 5 bases from J, with 17 bases between. CDR1 is SGHTA, CDR2 FQGNSA, per germline. The CDR3 spans 15 residues. This CDR3 reads CASSYHGPPGETQYF. The CDR3 nucleotides read TGTGCCAGCAGCTACCACGGACCCCCGGGGGAGACCCAGTACTTC. Based on the CDR3 plus reference TRBV7-2 and TRBJ2-5, the full variable domain is GAGVSQSPSNKVTEKGKDVELRCDPISGHTALYWYRQSLGQGLEFLIYFQGNSAPDKSGLPSDRFSAERTGGSVSTLTIQRTQQEDSAVYLCASSYHGPPGETQYFGPGTRLLVL.

The J gene is TRBJ2-7, the V gene TRBV6-1, with TRBD2 matching 9 bases. Per the germline V gene, CDR1 is MNHNS and CDR2 is SASEGT. With 7 bases clipped from V and 0 bases from J, the junction kept 10 bases outside the gene matches. CDR3 length: 16 amino acids. The CDR3 region is CASKFPAGGVSYEQYF. The CDR3 DNA follows: TGTGCCAGCAAGTTTCCAGCGGGAGGAGTCTCCTACGAGCAGTACTTC.

This clonotype has only a few counts. V usage is TRBV12-3 or TRBV12-4 and J usage is TRBJ2-7, with D possibly called TRBD1 or TRBD2 (5 bases each). The V end was cut by 11 bases, the J end by 9 bases, with 20 bases between. The CDR3 covers 12 residues. The CDR3 nucleotides are TGTGCCTCCTCCCAAGAGGGGATTGTGCAGTACTTC. Amino acid sequence: CASSQEGIVQYF.

This clonotype occurred a few times. The chain uses TRBV20-1 and TRBJ2-4; 8 nucleotides match TRBD2. The end of the DNA aligns better with TRBJ2-7, so the J call may be wrong. In germline, CDR1 is DFQATT, CDR2 SNEGSKA (reference sequence). The CDR3 loop spans 15 amino acids. This CDR3 is CSASGEIAGNYEQYF. In nucleotides, the CDR3 is TGCAGTGCTAGCGGTGAGATAGCGGGAAACTACGAGCAGTACTTC.

V is TRBV4-3 and J is TRBJ2-7; possible D gene TRBD2, 5 bases. Trimming shortened V by 0 bases and J by 3 bases, and 15 bases separated the two germline ends. CDR3 size: 16 residues. In germline, CDR1 is LGHNA, CDR2 YSLEER. The CDR3 nucleotides are TGCGCCAGCAGCCAAGATAAGGCGAGAACTAGCTACGAGCAGTACTTC. Translating gives CASSQDKARTSYEQYF.

This clonotype was detected only a few times. The chain couples TRBV7-9 to TRBJ2-1; D is possibly TRBD2 (6 bases). V shed 5 bases and J shed 0 bases, with 20 bases lying between them. Germline V gene sequence: CDR1 SEHNR, CDR2 FQNEAQ (reference sequence). The CDR3 is made up of 18 amino acids. As DNA, the CDR3 is TGTGCCAGCAGCCGGGACCCAACCGGGGGAAGCTCCTACAATGAGCAGTTCTTC. It specifies CASSRDPTGGSSYNEQFF.

As for this clonotype: A read error may account for a junction end that differs from germline. The J gene is TRBJ2-3, the V gene TRBV4-2; 9 bases are a match to TRBD2. The germline V gene has CDR1 LGHNA and CDR2 YNFKEQ. The CDR3 covers 18 residues. The CDR3 DNA sequence: TGTGCCAGCAGCCAAGTAGGTAGCGGGAGACTTGACACAGATATGCAGTATTTT. Its protein product is CASSQVGSGRLDTDMQYF.

The chain uses TRBV24-1 and TRBJ2-5; possibly TRBD1 for D (6 bases). The V end lost 0 bases, the J end lost 2 bases, and 9 bases lay between the germline ends. The CDR3 has 15 amino acids. In germline, CDR1 is KGHDR, CDR2 SFDVKD. The CDR3 DNA sequence: TGTGCCACCAGTGATTTGCGCAGGGGACAAGAGACCCAGTACTTC. It yields the protein CATSDLRRGQETQYF.